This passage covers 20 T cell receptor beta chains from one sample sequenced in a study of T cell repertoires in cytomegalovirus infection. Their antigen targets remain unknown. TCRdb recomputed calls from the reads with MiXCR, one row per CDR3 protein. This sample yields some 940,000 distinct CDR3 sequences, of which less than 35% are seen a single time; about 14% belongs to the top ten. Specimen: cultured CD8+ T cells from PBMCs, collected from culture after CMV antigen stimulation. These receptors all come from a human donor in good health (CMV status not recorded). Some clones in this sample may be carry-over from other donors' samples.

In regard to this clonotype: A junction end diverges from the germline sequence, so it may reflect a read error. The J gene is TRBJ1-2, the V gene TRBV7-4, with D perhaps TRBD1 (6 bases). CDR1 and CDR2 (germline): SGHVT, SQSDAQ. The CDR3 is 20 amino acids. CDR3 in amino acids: CVSSSTNGGAQGLDNYGYTF. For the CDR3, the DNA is TGTGTCAGCAGCTCAACGAATGGGGGGGCGCAGGGATTAGATAACTATGGCTACACCTTC.

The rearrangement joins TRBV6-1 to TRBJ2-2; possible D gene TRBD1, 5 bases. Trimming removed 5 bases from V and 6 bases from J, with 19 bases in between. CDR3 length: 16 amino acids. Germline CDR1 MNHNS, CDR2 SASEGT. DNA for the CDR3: TGTGCCAGCAGTCTAATAGTTGGTAGGGGTTCCGGGGAGCTGTTTTTT. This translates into CASSLIVGRGSGELFF.

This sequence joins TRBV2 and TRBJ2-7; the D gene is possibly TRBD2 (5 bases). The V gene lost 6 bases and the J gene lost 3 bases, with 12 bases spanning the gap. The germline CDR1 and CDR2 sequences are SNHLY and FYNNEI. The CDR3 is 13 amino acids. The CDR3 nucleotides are TGTGCCAGCAGCGGAGGAAGGAACTACGAGCAGTACGTC. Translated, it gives CASSGGRNYEQYV.

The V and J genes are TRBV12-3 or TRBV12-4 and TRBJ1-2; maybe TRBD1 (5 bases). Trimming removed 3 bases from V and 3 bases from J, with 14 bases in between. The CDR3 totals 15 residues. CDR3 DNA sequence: TGTGCCAGCAGTTTCGGACAAGGGCTGCACTATGGCTACACCTTC. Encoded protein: CASSFGQGLHYGYTF.

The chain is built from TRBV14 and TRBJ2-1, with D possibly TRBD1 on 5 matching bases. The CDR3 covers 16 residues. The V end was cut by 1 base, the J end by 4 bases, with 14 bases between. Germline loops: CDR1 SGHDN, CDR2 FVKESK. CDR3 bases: TGTGCCAGCAGCCAAGTCGGCCCAGGGCTGTACAATGAGCAGTTCTTC. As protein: CASSQVGPGLYNEQFF.

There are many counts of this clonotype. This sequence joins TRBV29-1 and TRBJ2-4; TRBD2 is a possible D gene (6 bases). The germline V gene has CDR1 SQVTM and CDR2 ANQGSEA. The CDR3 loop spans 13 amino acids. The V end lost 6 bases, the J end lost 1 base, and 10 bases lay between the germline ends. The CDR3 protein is CSVDREAKNIQYF. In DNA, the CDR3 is TGCAGCGTAGACCGGGAGGCCAAAAACATTCAGTACTTC.

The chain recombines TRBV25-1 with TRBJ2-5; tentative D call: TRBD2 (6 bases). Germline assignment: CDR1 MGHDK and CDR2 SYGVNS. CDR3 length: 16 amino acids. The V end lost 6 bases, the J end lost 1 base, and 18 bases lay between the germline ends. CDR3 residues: CASSPRAGRLQETQYF. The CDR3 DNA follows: TGTGCCAGCAGCCCGAGGGCGGGGCGACTCCAAGAGACCCAGTACTTC.

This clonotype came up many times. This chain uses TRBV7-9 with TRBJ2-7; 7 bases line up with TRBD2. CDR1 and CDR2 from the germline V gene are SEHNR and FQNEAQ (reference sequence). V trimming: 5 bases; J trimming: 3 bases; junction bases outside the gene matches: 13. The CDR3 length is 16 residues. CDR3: CASSPGLGGNYYEQYV. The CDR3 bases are TGTGCCAGCAGCCCGGGACTGGGGGGGAATTACTACGAGCAGTACGTC.

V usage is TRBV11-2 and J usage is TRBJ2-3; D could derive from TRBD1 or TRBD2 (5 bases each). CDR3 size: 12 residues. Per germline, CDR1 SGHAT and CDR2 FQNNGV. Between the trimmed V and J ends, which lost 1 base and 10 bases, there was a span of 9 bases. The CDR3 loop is CASSLAGSAQYF. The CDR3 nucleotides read TGTGCCAGCAGCTTAGCAGGGAGTGCGCAGTATTTT.

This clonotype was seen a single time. The DNA for the CDR3 is TGTGCCAGCAGTAGCGTGAGGGACCCTCTCAGGAATACTGAAGCTTTCTTT. Translating it yields CASSSVRDPLRNTEAFF. The chain carries TRBV12-3 or TRBV12-4 and TRBJ1-1, with TRBD1 as a possible D gene (5 bases). CDR3 length: 17 amino acids. V was cut by 5 bases and J by 5 bases, with 24 bases left in between.

The CDR3 is CASSQGTGGREAFF. DNA for the CDR3: TGCGCCAGCAGCCAAGGTACAGGGGGGCGTGAGGCTTTCTTT. The chain employs TRBV4-1 and TRBJ1-1, with 8 bases that match TRBD1. The germline V gene encodes CDR1 MGHRA and CDR2 YSYEKL. Losses at the gene ends were 1 base for V and 11 bases for J; bases not matched to a gene: 9. This CDR3 spans 14 amino acids.

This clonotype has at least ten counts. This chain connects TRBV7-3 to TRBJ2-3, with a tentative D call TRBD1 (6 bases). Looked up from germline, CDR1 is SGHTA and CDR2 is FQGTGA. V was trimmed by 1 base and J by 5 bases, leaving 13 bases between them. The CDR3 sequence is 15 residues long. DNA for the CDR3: TGTGCCAGCAGCTTAAGTGGGGGCCTTAGAGATACGCAGTATTTT. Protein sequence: CASSLSGGLRDTQYF.

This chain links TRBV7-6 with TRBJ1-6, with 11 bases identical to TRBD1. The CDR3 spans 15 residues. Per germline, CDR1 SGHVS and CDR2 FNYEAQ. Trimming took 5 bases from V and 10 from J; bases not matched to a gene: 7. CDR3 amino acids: CASSPSGTGGSPLHF. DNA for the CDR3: TGTGCCAGCAGCCCATCCGGGACAGGGGGGTCACCCCTCCACTTT.

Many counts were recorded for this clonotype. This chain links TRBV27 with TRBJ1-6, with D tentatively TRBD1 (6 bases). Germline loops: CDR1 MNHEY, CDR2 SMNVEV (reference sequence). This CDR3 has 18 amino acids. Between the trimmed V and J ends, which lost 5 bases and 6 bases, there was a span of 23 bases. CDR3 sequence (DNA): TGTGCCAGCAGTAGCCGGGACATTCCGAATACCCTTAATTCACCCCTCCACTTT. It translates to CASSSRDIPNTLNSPLHF.

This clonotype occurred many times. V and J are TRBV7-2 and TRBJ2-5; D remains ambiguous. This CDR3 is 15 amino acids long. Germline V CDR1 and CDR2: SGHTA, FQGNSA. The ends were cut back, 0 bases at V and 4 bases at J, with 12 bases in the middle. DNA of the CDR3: TGTGCCAGCAGCTTAGCGCTGGGTCGGAGAGAGACCCAGTACTTC. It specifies CASSLALGRRETQYF. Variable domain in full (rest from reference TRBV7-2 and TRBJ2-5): GAGVSQSPSNKVTEKGKDVELRCDPISGHTALYWYRQSLGQGLEFLIYFQGNSAPDKSGLPSDRFSAERTGGSVSTLTIQRTQQEDSAVYLCASSLALGRRETQYFGPGTRLLVL.

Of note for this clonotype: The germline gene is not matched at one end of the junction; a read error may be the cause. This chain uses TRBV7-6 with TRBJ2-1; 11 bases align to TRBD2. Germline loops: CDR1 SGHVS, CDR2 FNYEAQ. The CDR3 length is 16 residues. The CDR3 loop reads CASSLGLAEGDGEQFF. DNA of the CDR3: TGTGCTAGCAGCCTGGGACTAGCGGAAGGGGACGGGGAGCAGTTCTTC.

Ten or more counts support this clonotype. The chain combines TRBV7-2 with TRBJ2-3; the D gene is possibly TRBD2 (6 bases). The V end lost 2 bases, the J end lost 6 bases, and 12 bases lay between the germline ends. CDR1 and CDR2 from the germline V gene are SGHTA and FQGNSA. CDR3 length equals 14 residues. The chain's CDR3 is CASSLRGLTDTQYF. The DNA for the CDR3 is TGTGCCAGCAGCTTACGAGGACTAACCGATACGCAGTATTTT.

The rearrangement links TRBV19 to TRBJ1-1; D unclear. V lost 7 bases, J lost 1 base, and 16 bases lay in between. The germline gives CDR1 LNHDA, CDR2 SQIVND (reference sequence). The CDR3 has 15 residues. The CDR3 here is CASIRYLPANTEAFF. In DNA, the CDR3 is TGTGCCAGTATCCGTTATTTACCAGCGAACACTGAAGCTTTCTTT.

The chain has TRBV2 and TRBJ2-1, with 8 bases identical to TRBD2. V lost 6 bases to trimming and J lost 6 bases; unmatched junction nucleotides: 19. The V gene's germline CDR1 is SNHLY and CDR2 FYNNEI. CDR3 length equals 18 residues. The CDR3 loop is CASSAASGLDQVGNEQFF. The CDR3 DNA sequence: TGTGCCAGCAGCGCAGCTAGCGGGCTCGATCAGGTTGGCAATGAGCAGTTCTTC.

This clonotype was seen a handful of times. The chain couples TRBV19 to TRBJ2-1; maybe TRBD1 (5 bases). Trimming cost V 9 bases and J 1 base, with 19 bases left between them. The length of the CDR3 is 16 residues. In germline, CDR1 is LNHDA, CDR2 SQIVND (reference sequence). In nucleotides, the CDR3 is TGTGCCAGCACAAGATCGGACACCCTATCCTACAATGAGCAGTTCTTC. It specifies CASTRSDTLSYNEQFF.